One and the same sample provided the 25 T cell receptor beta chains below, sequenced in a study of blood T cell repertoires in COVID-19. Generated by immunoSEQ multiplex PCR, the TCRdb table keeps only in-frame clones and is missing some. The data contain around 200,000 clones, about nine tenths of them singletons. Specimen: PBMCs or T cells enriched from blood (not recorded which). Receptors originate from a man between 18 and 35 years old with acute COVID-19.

For the CDR3, the DNA is TGTGCCAGCAGTTTAGGCGCGGGCATGAACACCGGGGAGCTGTTTTTT. Translated, it gives CASSLGAGMNTGELFF. The chain couples TRBV27 to TRBJ2-2; a possible D gene is TRBD2 (5 bases). The V gene lost 2 bases and the J gene lost 1 base, with 11 bases spanning the gap. CDR3 length equals 16 residues. Germline CDR1 is MNHEY and CDR2 is SMNVEV (reference sequence).

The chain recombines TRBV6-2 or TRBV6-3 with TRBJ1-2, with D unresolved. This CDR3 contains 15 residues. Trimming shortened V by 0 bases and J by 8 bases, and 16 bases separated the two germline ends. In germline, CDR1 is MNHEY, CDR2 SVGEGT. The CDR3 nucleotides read TGTGCCAGCAGTTACTCGAGTCAGAGGGCAGAGGGCTACACCTTC. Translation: CASSYSSQRAEGYTF.

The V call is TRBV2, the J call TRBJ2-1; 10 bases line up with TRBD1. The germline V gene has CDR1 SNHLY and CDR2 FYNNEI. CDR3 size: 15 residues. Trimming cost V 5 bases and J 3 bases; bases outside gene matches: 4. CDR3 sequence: CASSPGTGVYNEQFF. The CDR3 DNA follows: TGTGCCAGCAGTCCCGGGACAGGGGTCTACAATGAGCAGTTCTTC.

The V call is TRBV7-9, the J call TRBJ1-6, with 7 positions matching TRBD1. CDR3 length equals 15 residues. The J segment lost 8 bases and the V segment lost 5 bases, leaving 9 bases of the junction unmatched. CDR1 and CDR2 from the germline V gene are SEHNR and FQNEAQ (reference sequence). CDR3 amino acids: CASSTRGGRDSPLHF. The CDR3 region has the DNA TGTGCCAGCAGCACTCGAGGGGGCAGGGATTCACCCCTCCACTTT.

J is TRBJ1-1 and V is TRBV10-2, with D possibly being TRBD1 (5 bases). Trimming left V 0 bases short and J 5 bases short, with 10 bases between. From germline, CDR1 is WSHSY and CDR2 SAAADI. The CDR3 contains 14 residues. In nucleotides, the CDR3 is TGCGCCAGCAGTGAGTCTGAAGGGGTGACTGAAGCTTTCTTT. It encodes CASSESEGVTEAFF.

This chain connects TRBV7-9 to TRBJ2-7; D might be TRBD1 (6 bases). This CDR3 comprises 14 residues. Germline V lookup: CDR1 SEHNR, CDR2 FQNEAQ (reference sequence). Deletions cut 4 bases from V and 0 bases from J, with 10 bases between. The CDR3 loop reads CASSSTGSSYEQYF. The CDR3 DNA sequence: TGTGCCAGCAGCTCCACAGGGAGCTCCTACGAGCAGTACTTC.

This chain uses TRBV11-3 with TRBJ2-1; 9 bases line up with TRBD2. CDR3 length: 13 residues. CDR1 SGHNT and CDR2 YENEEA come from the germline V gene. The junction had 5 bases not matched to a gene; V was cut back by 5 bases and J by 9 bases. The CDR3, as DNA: TGTGCCAGCAGCCAAGGGACTAGCACTGAGCAGTTCTTC. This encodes CASSQGTSTEQFF.

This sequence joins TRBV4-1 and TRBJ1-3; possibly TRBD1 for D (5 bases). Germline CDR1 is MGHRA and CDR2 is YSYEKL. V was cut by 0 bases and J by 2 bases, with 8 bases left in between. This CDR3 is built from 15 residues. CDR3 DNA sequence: TGCGCCAGCAGCCAAGAAGGGGCCCCTGGAAACACCATATATTTT. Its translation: CASSQEGAPGNTIYF.

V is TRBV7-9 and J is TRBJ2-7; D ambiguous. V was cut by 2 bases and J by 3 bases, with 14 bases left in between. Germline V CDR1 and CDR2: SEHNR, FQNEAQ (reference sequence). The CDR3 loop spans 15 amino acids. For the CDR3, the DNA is TGTGCCAGCAGCTTAACATCCGCCGGAGACTACGAGCAGTACTTC. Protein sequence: CASSLTSAGDYEQYF.

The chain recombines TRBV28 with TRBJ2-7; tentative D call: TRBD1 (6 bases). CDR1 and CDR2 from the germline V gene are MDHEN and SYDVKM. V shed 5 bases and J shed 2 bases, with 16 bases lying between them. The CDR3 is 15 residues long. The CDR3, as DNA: TGTGCCAGCAGTCCCAGACAGGTAACCACCTACGAGCAGTACTTC. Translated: CASSPRQVTTYEQYF.

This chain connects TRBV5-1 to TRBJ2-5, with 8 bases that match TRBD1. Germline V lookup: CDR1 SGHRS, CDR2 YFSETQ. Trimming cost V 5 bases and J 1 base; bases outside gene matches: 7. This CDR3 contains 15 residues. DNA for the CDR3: TGCGCCAGCAGAATACAGGGGGAAACCCAAGAGACCCAGTACTTC. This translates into CASRIQGETQETQYF. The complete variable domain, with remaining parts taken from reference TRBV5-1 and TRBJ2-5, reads KAGVTQTPRYLIKTRGQQVTLSCSPISGHRSVSWYQQTPGQGLQFLFEYFSETQRNKGNFPGRFSGRQFSNSRSEMNVSTLELGDSALYLCASRIQGETQETQYFGPGTRLLVL.

For the CDR3, the DNA is TGTGCCAGCAGGAGAGAGCGGGAGGGCCACCCCTACGAGCAGTACTTC. It specifies CASRREREGHPYEQYF. This chain links TRBV28 with TRBJ2-7; 10 positions agree with TRBD2. CDR1 and CDR2 from the germline V gene are MDHEN and SYDVKM. Unmatched junction bases numbered 10, after V lost 6 bases and J lost 2 bases. The CDR3 loop spans 16 amino acids. Filled out from reference TRBV28 and TRBJ2-7, the complete variable domain reads DVKVTQSSRYLVKRTGEKVFLECVQDMDHENMFWYRQDPGLGLRLIYFSYDVKMKEKGDIPEGYSVSREKKERFSLILESASTNQTSMYLCASRREREGHPYEQYFGPGTRLTVT.

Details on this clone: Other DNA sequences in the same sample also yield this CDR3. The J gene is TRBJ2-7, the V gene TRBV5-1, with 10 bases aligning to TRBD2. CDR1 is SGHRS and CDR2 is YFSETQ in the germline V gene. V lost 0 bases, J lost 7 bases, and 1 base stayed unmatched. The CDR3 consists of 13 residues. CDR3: CASSLGAGGEQYF. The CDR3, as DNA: TGCGCCAGCAGCTTGGGAGCGGGAGGGGAGCAGTACTTC.

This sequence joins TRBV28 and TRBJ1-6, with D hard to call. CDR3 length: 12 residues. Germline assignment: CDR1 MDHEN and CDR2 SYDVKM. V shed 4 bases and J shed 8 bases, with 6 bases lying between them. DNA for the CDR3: TGTGCCAGCAGTTACAGAGATTCACCCCTCCACTTT. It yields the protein CASSYRDSPLHF.

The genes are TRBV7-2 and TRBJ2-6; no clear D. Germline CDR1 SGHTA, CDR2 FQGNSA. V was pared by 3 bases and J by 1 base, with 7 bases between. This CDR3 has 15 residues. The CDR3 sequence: CASSFQVSGANVLTF. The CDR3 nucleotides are TGTGCCAGCAGCTTTCAGGTTTCTGGGGCCAACGTCCTGACTTTC.

CDR3 bases: TGTGCCAGCAGCCCGGTGGAGGTTGGCCCACTTCAGTACTTC. This sequence encodes CASSPVEVGPLQYF. The chain carries TRBV5-5 and TRBJ2-4; D perhaps matches TRBD2 (5 bases). There are 14 residues in the CDR3. Germline assignment: CDR1 SGHKS and CDR2 YYEKEE (reference sequence). V was cut by 4 bases and J by 11 bases, with 19 bases left in between.

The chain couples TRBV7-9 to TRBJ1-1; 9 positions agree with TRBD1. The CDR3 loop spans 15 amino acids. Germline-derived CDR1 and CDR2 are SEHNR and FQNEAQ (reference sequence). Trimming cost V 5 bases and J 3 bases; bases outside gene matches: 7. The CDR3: CASSERQGDDTEAFF. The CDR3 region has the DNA TGTGCCAGCAGCGAGCGACAGGGGGATGACACTGAAGCTTTCTTT.

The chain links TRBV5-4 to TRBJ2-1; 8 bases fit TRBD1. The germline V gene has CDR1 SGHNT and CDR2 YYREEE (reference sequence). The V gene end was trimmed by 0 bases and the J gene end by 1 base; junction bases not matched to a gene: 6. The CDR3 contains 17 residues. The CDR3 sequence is CASSLGVRQGSYNEQFF. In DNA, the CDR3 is TGTGCCAGCAGCTTGGGGGTTAGACAGGGGTCCTACAATGAGCAGTTCTTC.

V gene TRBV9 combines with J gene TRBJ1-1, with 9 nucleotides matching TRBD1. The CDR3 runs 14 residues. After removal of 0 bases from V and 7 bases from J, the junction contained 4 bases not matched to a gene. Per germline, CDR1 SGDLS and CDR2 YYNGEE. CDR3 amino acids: CASSVEGQGVEAFF. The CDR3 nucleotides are TGTGCCAGCAGCGTAGAGGGACAGGGAGTTGAAGCTTTCTTT.

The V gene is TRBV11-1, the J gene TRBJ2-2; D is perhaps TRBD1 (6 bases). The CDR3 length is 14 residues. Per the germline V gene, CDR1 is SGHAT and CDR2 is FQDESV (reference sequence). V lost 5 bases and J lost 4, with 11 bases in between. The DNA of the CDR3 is TGTGCCAGCAGCCCAGACAGGTTCACCGGGGAGCTGTTTTTT. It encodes CASSPDRFTGELFF.

CDR3 bases: TGTGCCAGCAGCCCGGGACTACGCAATGAGCAGTTCTTC. It codes for CASSPGLRNEQFF. The V call is TRBV2, the J call TRBJ2-1; 7 nucleotides agree with TRBD2. From germline, CDR1 is SNHLY and CDR2 FYNNEI. The CDR3 runs 13 residues. V was clipped by 6 bases and J by 6 bases; unmatched bases: 5.

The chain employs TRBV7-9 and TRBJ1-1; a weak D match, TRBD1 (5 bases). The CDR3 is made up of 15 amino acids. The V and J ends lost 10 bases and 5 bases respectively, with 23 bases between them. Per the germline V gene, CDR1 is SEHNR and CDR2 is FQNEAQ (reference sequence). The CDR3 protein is CATPNPPDSGTEAFF. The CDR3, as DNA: TGTGCCACCCCGAACCCCCCAGACAGTGGGACTGAAGCTTTCTTT.

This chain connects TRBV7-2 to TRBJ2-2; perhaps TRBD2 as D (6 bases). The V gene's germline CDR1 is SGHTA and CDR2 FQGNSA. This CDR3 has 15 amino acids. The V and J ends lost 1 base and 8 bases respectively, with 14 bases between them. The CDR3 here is CASSLVAGIRGELFF. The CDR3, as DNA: TGTGCCAGCAGCTTAGTTGCGGGAATCCGGGGGGAGCTGTTTTTT. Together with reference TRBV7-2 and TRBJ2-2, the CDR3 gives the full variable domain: GAGVSQSPSNKVTEKGKDVELRCDPISGHTALYWYRQSLGQGLEFLIYFQGNSAPDKSGLPSDRFSAERTGGSVSTLTIQRTQQEDSAVYLCASSLVAGIRGELFFGEGSRLTVL.

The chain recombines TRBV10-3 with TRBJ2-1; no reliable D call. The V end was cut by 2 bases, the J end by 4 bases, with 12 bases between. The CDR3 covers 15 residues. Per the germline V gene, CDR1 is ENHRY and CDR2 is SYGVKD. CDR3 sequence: CAISEESVGYNEQFF. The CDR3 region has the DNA TGTGCCATCAGTGAGGAAAGCGTTGGGTACAATGAGCAGTTCTTC.

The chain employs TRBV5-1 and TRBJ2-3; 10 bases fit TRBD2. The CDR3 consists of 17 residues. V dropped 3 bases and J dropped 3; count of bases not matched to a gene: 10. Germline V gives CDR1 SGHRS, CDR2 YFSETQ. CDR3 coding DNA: TGCGCCAGCAGCTGGGATTTAACTAGCGGGAATACAGATACGCAGTATTTT. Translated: CASSWDLTSGNTDTQYF.